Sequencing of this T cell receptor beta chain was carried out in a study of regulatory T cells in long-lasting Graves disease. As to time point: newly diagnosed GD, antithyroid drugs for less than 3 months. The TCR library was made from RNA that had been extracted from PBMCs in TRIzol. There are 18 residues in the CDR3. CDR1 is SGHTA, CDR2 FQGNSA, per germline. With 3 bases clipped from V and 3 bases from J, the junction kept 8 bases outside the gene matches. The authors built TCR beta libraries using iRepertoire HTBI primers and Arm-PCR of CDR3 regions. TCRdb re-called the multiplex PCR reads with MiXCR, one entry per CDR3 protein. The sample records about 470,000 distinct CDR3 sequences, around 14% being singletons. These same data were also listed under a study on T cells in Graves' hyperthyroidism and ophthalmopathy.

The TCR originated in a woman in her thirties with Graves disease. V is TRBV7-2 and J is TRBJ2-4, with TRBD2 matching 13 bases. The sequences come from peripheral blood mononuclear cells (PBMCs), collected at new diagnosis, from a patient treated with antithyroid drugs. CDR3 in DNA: TGTGCCAGCAGCTTCAAGCGGACTAGCGGGAGTGGCAAAAACATTCAGTACTTC. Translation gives CASSFKRTSGSGKNIQYF.